This T cell receptor (beta chain) was recovered during a study of T cell responses to AZD1222 COVID-19 vaccine. Method: immunoSEQ multiplex PCR; TCRdb's copy keeps in-frame clones and lacks some. Among tens of thousands of clones listed, around 93% were seen once. Study-wide findings and caveats: Mapped onto spike, vaccine-associated CD4 TCRs spanned it and were dominant at 160-218 and 743-854.

As regards this clone: Its antigen is as yet unknown.

Trimming pared 6 bases from V and 7 bases from J, leaving 18 bases between. CDR3 length equals 15 residues. The germline gives CDR1 MDHEN, CDR2 SYDVKM. Samples with a second dose at about 4 or about 12 weeks were pooled together. The chain recombines TRBV28 with TRBJ1-4; TRBD1 might be the D (5 bases). This clonotype was sampled from an adult who received the AZD1222 COVID-19 vaccine. The sequencing used peripheral blood, collected 28 days after the second AZD1222 dose. The CDR3: CASSPPTARGEKLFF. CDR3 bases: TGTGCCAGCAGCCCCCCGACAGCAAGGGGTGAAAAACTGTTTTTT.